The subject of this entry is one T cell receptor (beta chain). The antigen remains unidentified. This sample was included in a study of blood T cells in healthy people across ages. Alongside a J-beta primer mix, a sample-barcoded 5' primer served in a second PCR lasting about 7 to 11 cycles. A template-switch adaptor containing 12 random nucleotides labeled each cDNA molecule. TCRdb re-called the 5' RACE reads through MiXCR, storing one row per CDR3 protein. In the table there are 1.6 million or so distinct CDR3 sequences, approximately 32% of which are singletons. Study findings and constraints: Those diversity estimates obtained from one million T cells were thought to be underestimates.

In germline, CDR1 is MNHEY, CDR2 SMNVEV (reference sequence). The CDR3 sequence is 15 residues long. V lost 2 bases and J 3 bases, leaving 14 bases between the germline ends. Sequencing was performed on blood. This chain uses TRBV27 with TRBJ2-7, with a possible D match to TRBD1 (6 bases). This sequence originates from a woman aged 25 to 39 in good health. CDR3 amino acids: CASSLARGLYYEQYF. CDR3 nucleotide sequence: TGTGCCAGCAGTTTAGCCAGGGGTCTATACTACGAGCAGTACTTC.